This T cell receptor (beta chain) was recorded in a study of chemoradiotherapy in HPV16-positive cancers. Study background: A couple of HPV16-positive patients' cells yielded candidate HPV-specific clones and common motifs.

Only one count was recorded for this clone. Its target is unknown. At one end, the junction sequence differs from germline, possibly due to a read error. Study-wide results and limits: Functional assays defining HPV-specific T cells used only two HPV16-positive patients.

Sequencing was performed with immunoSEQ multiplex PCR; in TCRdb, only in-frame clones are kept and a portion is missing. The table has about 21,000 clones, around 87% seen once. The CDR3 contains 15 residues. Looked up from germline, CDR1 is LNHDA and CDR2 is SQIVND (reference sequence). Repertoires were sampled repeatedly during chemoradiotherapy. The clonotype was recovered from a human donor with HPV-associated anogenital cancer. The V call is TRBV19, the J call TRBJ2-4, with 8 bases matching TRBD2. Material: blood, obtained from a patient who underwent chemoradiotherapy. The CDR3 DNA sequence: TGTGCCAGTAGTACACCTAACAACGGTTTGACTAGCGTCTCCTTC. This codes for CASSTPNNGLTSVSF.